This T cell receptor (beta chain) originates from a study of blood T cell repertoires in COVID-19. Per the original methods: Nucleated cell number was recorded as an estimate derived from reference gene primer amplification. TCRdb's table, derived via immunoSEQ multiplex PCR, lists solely in-frame clones and lacks some. The V and J calls and clone size come from that table; D and trimming were worked out from the DNA. The sample includes hundreds of thousands of clones, about 83% seen only once; the top ten take approximately 2.1%. The junction had 7 bases not matched to a gene; V was cut back by 5 bases and J by 8 bases. The CDR3 is 15 residues long. Germline CDR1 and CDR2: LNHDA and SQIVND (reference sequence).

Material: PBMCs or T cells enriched from blood (not recorded which). The source of this sequence is a woman between 50 and 59 years old who had recovered from COVID-19. The J gene is TRBJ1-4, the V gene TRBV19, with 11 positions matching TRBD1. The CDR3: CASSPGTGGMEKLFF. CDR3 sequence (DNA): TGTGCCAGTAGTCCGGGGACAGGGGGGATGGAAAAACTGTTTTTT.